One sample yielded the 21 T cell receptor beta chains listed below, sequenced in a study of T cell repertoires in cytomegalovirus infection. Their antigens are not known. TCRdb reprocessed the reads via MiXCR and lists one record per CDR3 protein. The sample includes 380,000 or so distinct CDR3 sequences, about 35% seen only once; the top ten take roughly 13%. The sample consisted of cultured PBMCs, taken from culture after CMV antigen stimulation. These receptors were collected from a human donor in good health (CMV status not recorded). Some clones in this sample may be carry-over from other donors' samples.

The sample holds a few counts of this clonotype. The CDR3 is CASSDPTSGWGRETQYF. The CDR3 DNA reads TGTGCCAGCAGCGACCCTACTAGCGGGTGGGGCAGAGAGACCCAGTACTTC. The gene calls are TRBV7-9 and TRBJ2-5, with 9 nucleotides matching TRBD2. Germline V CDR1 and CDR2: SEHNR, FQNEAQ (reference sequence). With V trimmed by 5 bases and J by 4 bases, 14 bases remained unmatched. The CDR3 extends over 17 amino acids.

V and J are TRBV12-3 or TRBV12-4 and TRBJ1-5; D is possibly TRBD1 (5 bases). The CDR3 loop spans 14 amino acids. V was trimmed by 7 bases and J by 1 base, leaving 11 bases between them. CDR3 residues: CASMVQASNQPQHF. The CDR3 DNA reads as TGTGCCAGCATGGTACAGGCGAGCAATCAGCCCCAGCATTTT.

This clonotype was found a few times. The chain combines TRBV7-6 with TRBJ2-7; D may correspond to TRBD1 or TRBD2 (5 bases each). CDR1 and CDR2 (germline): SGHVS, FNYEAQ. The V end lost 3 bases, the J end lost 3 bases, and 15 bases lay between the germline ends. This CDR3 has 15 residues. CDR3 in amino acids: CASSLGDGANYEQYF. In DNA, the CDR3 is TGTGCCAGCAGCTTGGGGGATGGAGCCAACTACGAGCAGTACTTC.

The V gene is TRBV7-4, the J gene TRBJ1-1; D remains unclear. From germline, CDR1 is SGHVT and CDR2 SQSDAQ. CDR3 length: 12 amino acids. V was cut by 3 bases and J by 6 bases, with 8 bases left in between. DNA of the CDR3: TGTGCCAGCAGCTTTATCAGGTCTGAAGCTTTCTTT. The encoded protein is CASSFIRSEAFF.

The chain is built from TRBV29-1 and TRBJ2-3; D tentatively fits TRBD1 or TRBD2 (5 bases each). The CDR3 consists of 12 residues. The V end lost 8 bases, the J end lost 3 bases, and 12 bases lay between the germline ends. CDR1 is SQVTM and CDR2 is ANQGSEA in the germline V gene. The CDR3 spells CSPLGVTDTQYF. CDR3 DNA sequence: TGCAGCCCCCTGGGGGTAACAGATACGCAGTATTTT.

V gene TRBV10-3 combines with J gene TRBJ2-5; 9 bases are a match to TRBD2. Germline V lookup: CDR1 ENHRY, CDR2 SYGVKD. V lost 0 bases, J lost 5 bases, and 7 bases stayed unmatched. The CDR3 sequence is 16 residues long. CDR3 nucleotides: TGTGCCATCAGTGAGTCGGTAGCGGGAGAGAAGGAGACCCAGTACTTC. Its protein is CAISESVAGEKETQYF.

The chain links TRBV6-6 to TRBJ2-7, with no clear D. Germline values: CDR1 MNHNY, CDR2 SVGAGI (reference sequence). The CDR3 loop spans 12 amino acids. V was clipped by 2 bases and J by 4 bases, with 6 bases between them. The CDR3 sequence: CASSYIGYEQYV. The DNA for the CDR3 is TGTGCCAGCAGTTACATTGGTTACGAGCAGTACGTC.

The CDR3 sequence is CASSQAADLTDTQYF. In DNA, the CDR3 is TGTGCCAGCAGCCAAGCGGCGGATCTAACAGATACGCAGTATTTT. The chain combines TRBV4-2 with TRBJ2-3, with D uncertain. Per germline, CDR1 LGHNA and CDR2 YNFKEQ. The CDR3 runs 15 residues. V lost 1 base, J lost 3 bases, and 11 bases lay in between.

This clonotype was counted only a few times. The chain employs TRBV7-3 and TRBJ1-1, with D possibly TRBD1 on 5 matching bases. The germline gives CDR1 SGHTA, CDR2 FQGTGA. CDR3 length: 13 residues. Trimming removed 5 bases from V and 5 bases from J, with 12 bases in between. The CDR3 nucleotides are TGTGCCAGCAGCCCAAGCAGGGAGACTGAAGCTTTCTTT. This codes for CASSPSRETEAFF.

This chain links TRBV29-1 with TRBJ2-7; D is unresolved. The V gene lost 6 bases and the J gene lost 0 bases, with 12 bases spanning the gap. From germline, CDR1 is SQVTM and CDR2 ANQGSEA. This CDR3 contains 13 residues. This CDR3 is CSVEDPHSYEQYF. The CDR3 DNA reads as TGCAGCGTCGAGGACCCGCACTCCTACGAGCAGTACTTC.

This clonotype appeared a single time. This chain links TRBV11-1 with TRBJ1-6, with unresolved D. This CDR3 has 16 residues. V lost 2 bases, J lost 7 bases, and 15 bases lay in between. Germline V gene lookup returns CDR1 SGHAT and CDR2 FQDESV (reference sequence). CDR3 in amino acids: CASSLSAGKGNSPLHF. CDR3 coding DNA: TGTGCCAGCAGCTTATCGGCGGGAAAGGGAAATTCACCCCTCCACTTT.

This rearrangement joins TRBV4-1 to TRBJ1-1, with D uncertain. The CDR3 runs 14 residues. Germline values: CDR1 MGHRA, CDR2 YSYEKL. V lost 6 bases to trimming and J lost 0 bases, with 11 bases between them. The CDR3 here is CASSPQRLNTEAFF. The CDR3 region has the DNA TGCGCCAGCAGTCCACAGCGATTGAACACTGAAGCTTTCTTT.

There are many counts of this clonotype. This rearrangement joins TRBV7-2 to TRBJ2-3; 9 bases agree with TRBD2. J was trimmed by 2 bases and V by 4 bases; bases with no gene match: 7. The CDR3 extends over 16 amino acids. The germline gives CDR1 SGHTA, CDR2 FQGNSA. CDR3 sequence reads: CASSSLAGSITDTQYF. The CDR3, as DNA: TGTGCCAGCAGCTCTCTAGCGGGGTCGATCACAGATACGCAGTATTTT.

The CDR3 bases are TGTGCCAGCAGCCTCACTAGCGGGAGAGTCGATGAGCAGTTCTTC. Translation: CASSLTSGRVDEQFF. The chain joins TRBV6-2 or TRBV6-3 to TRBJ2-1, with 11 bases fitting TRBD2. V lost 6 bases to trimming and J lost 8 bases; unmatched junction nucleotides: 9. From germline, CDR1 is MNHEY and CDR2 SVGEGT. This CDR3 spans 15 amino acids.

This clonotype was seen a few times. The chain has TRBV7-2 and TRBJ2-7; D might be TRBD2 (5 bases). Germline CDR1 is SGHTA and CDR2 is FQGNSA. V lost 2 bases and J 0 bases, leaving 11 bases between the germline ends. The CDR3 contains 15 residues. As DNA, the CDR3 is TGTGCCAGCAGCTTAAGTGAGGGTGTCTCCTACGAGCAGTACTTC. Translated: CASSLSEGVSYEQYF.

The chain uses TRBV10-3 and TRBJ1-1; 8 positions agree with TRBD1. Looked up from germline, CDR1 is ENHRY and CDR2 is SYGVKD. V shed 3 bases, J shed 7 bases, and the junction held 7 bases outside the gene matches. This CDR3 contains 14 residues. The DNA of the CDR3 is TGTGCCATCAGTGAAACAGGGGGATGGGATGAAGCTTTCTTT. Protein product: CAISETGGWDEAFF.

The rearrangement links TRBV27 to TRBJ2-7; 8 bases line up with TRBD1. The germline CDR1 and CDR2 sequences are MNHEY and SMNVEV (reference sequence). This CDR3 has 15 residues. V was pared by 3 bases and J by 4 bases, with 8 bases of the junction left unmatched. The DNA for the CDR3 is TGTGCCAGCAGTTTTATTCAGGGGGCGCGTTACGAGCAGTACTTC. This encodes CASSFIQGARYEQYF.

The chain uses TRBV5-4 and TRBJ2-5; maybe TRBD2 (5 bases). This CDR3 is 15 amino acids long. Germline V CDR1 and CDR2: SGHNT, YYREEE (reference sequence). The germline V and J ends were trimmed by 1 base and 4 bases, with 14 bases remaining between them. The CDR3 coding sequence is TGTGCCAGCAGCTTGAATCTCGGAGGCGTAGAGACCCAGTACTTC. Its protein product is CASSLNLGGVETQYF.

The rearrangement uses TRBV5-1 and TRBJ2-1, with 13 bases aligning to TRBD2. V gave up 3 bases and J gave up 7 bases; unmatched junction bases: 4. CDR1 is SGHRS, CDR2 YFSETQ, per germline. There are 15 residues in the CDR3. The CDR3 here is CASSWTSGSWNEQFF. The CDR3 DNA is TGCGCCAGCAGCTGGACTAGCGGGAGTTGGAATGAGCAGTTCTTC.

In its sample, this clonotype was seen a few times. The genes are TRBV7-2 and TRBJ2-1, with TRBD1 identical over 8 bases. The germline V gene has CDR1 SGHTA and CDR2 FQGNSA. J was trimmed by 8 bases and V by 5 bases; bases with no gene match: 11. The CDR3 spans 15 residues. CDR3 sequence (DNA): TGTGCCAGCAGCCCGCCCACAGGGGGTTTCTATGAGCAGTTCTTC. Translated: CASSPPTGGFYEQFF.

This rearrangement joins TRBV7-2 to TRBJ1-2; weak D call: TRBD1 (6 bases). The CDR3 is made up of 16 amino acids. Trimming removed 3 bases at V and 0 bases at J, with 14 bases between. The germline CDR1 and CDR2 sequences are SGHTA and FQGNSA. CDR3 coding DNA: TGTGCCAGCAGCTTCGGGGGGCGCGGGGCTAACTATGGCTACACCTTC. Protein: CASSFGGRGANYGYTF.